Described below is a single T cell receptor (beta chain) sequence and its context. This CDR3 spans 14 amino acids. The germline V gene encodes CDR1 LGHNA and CDR2 YSLEER. The ends were cut back, 2 bases at V and 8 bases at J, with 12 bases in the middle. This entry belongs to a study of blood T cell repertoires in COVID-19. Study as a whole: Sources were T cells, B-cell-depleted T cells, or PBMCs; the material itself was cDNA or gDNA.

Everyone who took part was roughly 18 to 89 years old, and they came from 24 US areas. In assigning cohorts, the study relied on participant-reported clinical history. Original handling: It was from reference gene primer amplification that nucleated cell counts were estimated. The assay was immunoSEQ multiplex PCR, and TCRdb's table has in-frame clones only and misses some. V and J calls and clone size are copied from that table; D and trimming were computed from the DNA. This sample has a few hundred thousand clones, with 90% found just once. The origin of this receptor is a woman between 18 and 29 years old with acute COVID-19. The V and J genes are TRBV4-3 and TRBJ2-2; D may be TRBD1 (6 bases). Sequencing was carried out using PBMCs or T cells enriched from blood (not recorded which). Here the CDR3 reads CASSQMRGLGELFF. CDR3 DNA sequence: TGCGCCAGCAGCCAAATGAGGGGGTTGGGGGAGCTGTTTTTT.